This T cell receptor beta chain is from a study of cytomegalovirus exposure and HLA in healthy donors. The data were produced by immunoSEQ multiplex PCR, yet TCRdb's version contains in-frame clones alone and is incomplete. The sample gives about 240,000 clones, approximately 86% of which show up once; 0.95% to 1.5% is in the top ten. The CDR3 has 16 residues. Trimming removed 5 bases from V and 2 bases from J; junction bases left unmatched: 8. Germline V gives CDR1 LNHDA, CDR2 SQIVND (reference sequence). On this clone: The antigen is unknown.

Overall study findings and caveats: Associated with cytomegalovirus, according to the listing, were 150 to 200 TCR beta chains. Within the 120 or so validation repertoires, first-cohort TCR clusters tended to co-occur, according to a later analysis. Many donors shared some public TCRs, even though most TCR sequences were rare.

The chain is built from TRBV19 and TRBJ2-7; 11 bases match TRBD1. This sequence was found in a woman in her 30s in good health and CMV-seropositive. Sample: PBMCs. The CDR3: CASSPWTGGLTYEQYF. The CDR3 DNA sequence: TGTGCCAGTAGTCCGTGGACAGGGGGCCTAACCTACGAGCAGTACTTC.